These 13 T cell receptor beta chains were sequenced from one sample in a study of CD8 T cells in ankylosing spondylitis (dated by TCRdb to the late 2010s). Library prep was done by 5' RACE. Sequenced on an Illumina HiSeq 2500. Clones were called with MiXCR by TCRdb after fastp trimmed the public reads at Q25, and only in-frame beta chains were retained. Each entry merges the rows of one CDR3 protein and shows their most common DNA and genes. This sample gives 200,000 to 250,000 distinct CDR3 sequences in total; more than 25% of them show up just once. The ten largest clones add up to 4% to 5.5% of the sample. Sequencing input: blood, either unsorted or a sorted T cell fraction (not recorded which). The source of these receptors is a male donor with ankylosing spondylitis or in good health (not recorded which).

This CDR3 reads CAISPGQPGFYTF. The CDR3 DNA reads as TGTGCCATCAGCCCGGGACAGCCCGGCTTCTACACCTTC. V gene TRBV10-3 combines with J gene TRBJ1-2, with 7 bases identical to TRBD1. V lost 6 bases, J lost 10 bases, and 11 bases stayed unmatched. The CDR3 extends over 13 amino acids. Germline V gives CDR1 ENHRY, CDR2 SYGVKD.

The chain joins TRBV9 to TRBJ2-5; perhaps TRBD2 as D (7 bases). Looked up from germline, CDR1 is SGDLS and CDR2 is YYNGEE. The CDR3 is 16 residues long. Between the trimmed V and J ends, which lost 2 bases and 1 base, there was a span of 15 bases. CDR3: CASSVGGRRTQETQYF. In DNA form, the CDR3 reads TGTGCCAGCAGCGTCGGGGGGCGCCGAACCCAAGAGACCCAGTACTTC. Combining the CDR3 with reference TRBV9 and TRBJ2-5 gives the whole variable domain DSGVTQTPKHLITATGQRVTLRCSPRSGDLSVYWYQQSLDQGLQFLIQYYNGEERAKGNILERFSAQQFPDLHSELNLSSLELGDSALYFCASSVGGRRTQETQYFGPGTRLLVL.

This clonotype has only one observation. V and J are TRBV7-8 and TRBJ1-2, with 8 bases fitting TRBD1. The CDR3 is made up of 15 amino acids. Trimming cost V 1 base and J 3 bases; bases outside gene matches: 4. From germline, CDR1 is SGHVS and CDR2 FQNEAQ. CDR3 protein: CASSLGLGQDYGYTF. The CDR3 DNA follows: TGTGCCAGCAGCTTAGGGTTGGGACAGGACTATGGCTACACCTTC.

This chain connects TRBV12-3 or TRBV12-4 to TRBJ2-7, with D hard to call. V lost 3 bases to trimming and J lost 6 bases, with 9 bases between them. CDR3 length: 12 amino acids. DNA of the CDR3: TGTGCCAGCAGTTTGGGGTGGATCGAGCAGTACTTC. Encoded protein: CASSLGWIEQYF.

V is TRBV20-1 and J is TRBJ2-7; TRBD2 agrees at 8 bases. The CDR3 runs to 17 residues. Germline CDR1 DFQATT, CDR2 SNEGSKA (reference sequence). Losses at the gene ends were 1 base for V and 2 bases for J; bases not matched to a gene: 13. DNA of the CDR3: TGCAGTGCTAGAGGGATACCGGGACTAGTTTCGGCCTACGAGCAGTACTTC. This codes for CSARGIPGLVSAYEQYF.

Only a few counts were recorded for this clonotype. CDR3 DNA: TGCAGCGTTGATGAGGGGCGTCAAGAGACCCAGTACTTC. It specifies CSVDEGRQETQYF. The genes are TRBV29-1 and TRBJ2-5; D tentatively fits TRBD1 or TRBD2 (5 bases each). V gave up 3 bases and J gave up 2 bases, with 10 bases separating them. This CDR3 comprises 13 residues. The germline V gene encodes CDR1 SQVTM and CDR2 ANQGSEA.

The rearrangement uses TRBV14 and TRBJ1-6, with 9 bases lining up with TRBD1. The CDR3 totals 14 residues. Germline loops: CDR1 SGHDN, CDR2 FVKESK. V gave up 4 bases and J gave up 10 bases; unmatched junction bases: 5. The CDR3 protein is CASSPRDRASPLHF. The CDR3 nucleotides are TGTGCCAGCAGCCCCCGGGACAGGGCGTCACCCCTCCACTTT.

This clonotype was counted many times. The rearrangement links TRBV20-1 to TRBJ2-7; D gene uncertain. Deletions cut 1 base from V and 2 bases from J, with 6 bases between. Looked up from germline, CDR1 is DFQATT and CDR2 is SNEGSKA (reference sequence). The CDR3 runs 12 residues. CDR3 sequence (DNA): TGCAGTGCTAGAGGATACACCTACGAGCAGTACTTC. Translating it yields CSARGYTYEQYF.

In this sample, this clonotype turned up a few times. This chain joins TRBV20-1 and TRBJ2-3, with TRBD2 matching over 13 bases. The germline gives CDR1 DFQATT, CDR2 SNEGSKA (reference sequence). With V trimmed by 3 bases and J by 5 bases, 8 bases remained unmatched. This CDR3 is 16 amino acids long. CDR3: CSASLTSGGARDTQYF. CDR3 nucleotides: TGCAGTGCTAGTCTCACTAGCGGGGGGGCCAGAGATACGCAGTATTTT.

The rearrangement links TRBV9 to TRBJ2-3, with 8 positions matching TRBD1. The CDR3 totals 12 residues. Per the germline V gene, CDR1 is SGDLS and CDR2 is YYNGEE. V shed 7 bases, J shed 3 bases, and the junction held 1 base outside the gene matches. The chain's CDR3 is CASDRGTDTQYF. The CDR3 DNA reads as TGTGCCAGCGACAGGGGTACAGATACGCAGTATTTT.

The chain carries TRBV28 and TRBJ2-1; D perhaps matches TRBD2 (6 bases). Germline V gene sequence: CDR1 MDHEN, CDR2 SYDVKM. V lost 8 bases and J lost 4, with 12 bases in between. This CDR3 has 13 amino acids. As DNA, the CDR3 is TGTGCCAGCGGCGGGACGGGTTACAATGAGCAGTTCTTC. As protein: CASGGTGYNEQFF.

This sequence joins TRBV7-8 and TRBJ1-1; no reliable D call. CDR1 is SGHVS and CDR2 is FQNEAQ in the germline V gene. CDR3 length: 17 amino acids. V was shortened by 1 base and J by 4 bases, with 19 bases between the two germline ends. The CDR3 loop is CASSLDGRFSDGTEAFF. The CDR3 DNA reads as TGTGCCAGCAGCTTAGACGGCAGATTCTCGGATGGCACTGAAGCTTTCTTT.

This chain uses TRBV12-3 or TRBV12-4 with TRBJ2-1, with a weak D call TRBD2 (6 bases). V shed 3 bases and J shed 7 bases, with 22 bases lying between them. The CDR3 is 17 residues long. The CDR3 region is CASSFEGGPTPGNEQFF. In nucleotides, the CDR3 is TGTGCCAGCAGTTTTGAGGGAGGCCCGACCCCAGGGAATGAGCAGTTCTTC.